This TCR beta chain was profiled in a study of T-cell reconstitution after alpha-beta-depleted transplantation in children. Overall study results and limits: As was reported, about two months after transplant, alpha-beta T cells came from several hundred expanded graft clones. TCRbeta diversity was high at day 60 in some patients (a result of surviving recipient T cells and thymic progenitors). Newly made T cells mostly supplied T-cell counts and diversity one year after transplant.

It was with unique molecular identifiers that the TCRbeta library was prepared. From the PCR reads, TCRdb called clonotypes with MiXCR, one entry per CDR3 protein. The table lists 200,000 to 250,000 distinct CDR3 sequences, 11% of them singletons. This clonotype was counted at least ten times. The antigen remains undetermined. This CDR3 has 15 amino acids. V dropped 11 bases and J dropped 5 bases, with 23 bases sitting between them. J is TRBJ2-3 and V is TRBV12-3 or TRBV12-4; TRBD2 might be the D (7 bases). Specimen: PBMCs, collected before TCRalphabeta/CD19-depleted stem cell transplant. The clonotype originates from a child less than two years old with acute myeloid leukemia, due to receive a stem cell transplant. This CDR3 is CASRGRGGDLDTQYF. The CDR3, as DNA: TGTGCCTCCAGGGGTAGAGGGGGGGACCTAGATACGCAGTATTTT.